This TCR beta chain was identified in a study of cytomegalovirus exposure and HLA in healthy donors. 60 Vbeta and 13 Jbeta primers were used in PCR. Profiled with immunoSEQ multiplex PCR; TCRdb holds only in-frame clones, not every one. The sample yields roughly 98,000 clones, about 80% seen once. To note about this clone: What it binds is not known.

Germline-derived CDR1 and CDR2 are SGHTS and YDEGEE. With 0 bases removed from V and 7 bases from J, the gap between germline ends came to 11 bases. The CDR3 is made up of 14 amino acids. The study, taken as a whole, reports: The number of N-insertions in an Asian-associated ancestry cluster was reportedly below the approximately 700-donor mean in a later analysis. In a later analysis, V- and J-gene trimming of beta chains associated with a DCLRE1C missense variant, replicated independently. Later analysis suggested links between common viral pathogens and several top significant clusters. It was assumed in the presence/absence analyses that sequencing depth was roughly uniform across donors.

This sequence joins TRBV5-8 and TRBJ1-5; TRBD1 might be the D (5 bases). This receptor was identified in a man between 18 and 35 years old in good health and CMV-seropositive. The sample consisted of PBMCs. The CDR3 protein is CASSLAGLRQPQHF. The CDR3 DNA reads as TGTGCCAGCAGCTTGGCAGGGTTGCGACAGCCCCAGCATTTT.